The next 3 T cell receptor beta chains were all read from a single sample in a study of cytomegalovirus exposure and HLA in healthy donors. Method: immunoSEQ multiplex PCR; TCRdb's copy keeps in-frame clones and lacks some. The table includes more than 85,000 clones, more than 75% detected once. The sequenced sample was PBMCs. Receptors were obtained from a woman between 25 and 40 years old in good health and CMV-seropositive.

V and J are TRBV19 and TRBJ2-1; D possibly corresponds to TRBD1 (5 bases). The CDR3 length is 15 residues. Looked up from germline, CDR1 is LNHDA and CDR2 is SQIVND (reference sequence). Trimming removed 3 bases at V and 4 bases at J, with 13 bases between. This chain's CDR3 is CASSMSRVTYNEQFF. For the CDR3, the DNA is TGTGCCAGTAGTATGAGCAGGGTCACTTACAATGAGCAGTTCTTC.

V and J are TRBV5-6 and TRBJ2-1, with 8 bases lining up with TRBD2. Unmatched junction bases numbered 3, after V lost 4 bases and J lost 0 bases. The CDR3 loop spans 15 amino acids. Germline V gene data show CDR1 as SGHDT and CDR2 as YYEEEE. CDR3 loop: CASSPGTSSYNEQFF. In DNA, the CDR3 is TGTGCCAGCAGCCCCGGGACTAGCTCCTACAATGAGCAGTTCTTC.

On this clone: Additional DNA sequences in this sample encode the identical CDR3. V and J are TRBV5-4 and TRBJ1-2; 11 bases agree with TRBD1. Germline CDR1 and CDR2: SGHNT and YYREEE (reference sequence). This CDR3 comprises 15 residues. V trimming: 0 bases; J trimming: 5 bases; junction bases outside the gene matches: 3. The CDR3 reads CASSLAGTGGYGYTF. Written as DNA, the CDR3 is TGTGCCAGCAGCTTGGCCGGGACAGGGGGATATGGCTACACCTTC.